Following are 28 T cell receptor beta chains from one sample sequenced in a study of CD8 T cells in ankylosing spondylitis. Study-level findings and limits: Within ankylosing spondylitis blood, a TCR beta motif made up of eight or nine highly homologous variants appeared to be characteristic.

TCRdb used MiXCR to reprocess the 5' RACE reads, holding one entry per CDR3 protein. The table records about 750,000 distinct CDR3 sequences, 15% to 20% of them present only once. For these TCRs, the target antigens are not known. The sequencing input was blood, either unsorted or a sorted T cell fraction (not recorded which). These receptors were obtained from a male donor with ankylosing spondylitis.

V gene TRBV4-3 combines with J gene TRBJ2-3; the D gene is possibly TRBD2 (5 bases). The germline V gene encodes CDR1 LGHNA and CDR2 YSLEER. V lost 0 bases, J lost 6 bases, and 19 bases lay in between. This CDR3 has 17 residues. Here the CDR3 DNA reads TGCGCCAGCAGCCAAGATGAGGGTCAAGATTTGCGGGATACGCAGTATTTT. It is translated as CASSQDEGQDLRDTQYF.

This sequence joins TRBV24-1 and TRBJ1-1; D unclear. V shed 7 bases and J shed 1 base, with 6 bases lying between them. Germline V gene lookup returns CDR1 KGHDR and CDR2 SFDVKD. The CDR3 runs to 12 residues. The CDR3 region has the DNA TGTGCCACCAGGGGGTCGAACACTGAAGCTTTCTTT. Protein: CATRGSNTEAFF.

This clonotype was counted only a few times. The V and J genes are TRBV27 and TRBJ1-2; a weak D match, TRBD1 (6 bases). Germline V lookup: CDR1 MNHEY, CDR2 SMNVEV (reference sequence). The CDR3 sequence is 14 residues long. V lost 6 bases, J lost 6 bases, and 17 bases lay in between. This CDR3 is CASREQGSRHGYTF. The CDR3 DNA reads TGTGCCAGCAGAGAACAGGGTAGCCGCCATGGCTACACCTTC.

This clonotype was seen a handful of times. The chain joins TRBV7-2 to TRBJ1-4; D not certain. The CDR3 extends over 13 amino acids. Germline-derived CDR1 and CDR2 are SGHTA and FQGNSA. The V end lost 2 bases, the J end lost 4 bases, and 5 bases lay between the germline ends. CDR3 in DNA: TGTGCCAGCAGCTTAAGGATTAATGAAAAACTGTTTTTT. This gives the protein CASSLRINEKLFF.

This clonotype was recorded a few times. The chain employs TRBV7-9 and TRBJ2-7; the match to TRBD1 covers 7 bases. The CDR3 loop spans 17 amino acids. Trimming at V came to 5 bases and at J to 3 bases, leaving 16 bases not matched to a gene. Germline V gene sequence: CDR1 SEHNR, CDR2 FQNEAQ (reference sequence). CDR3 DNA sequence: TGTGCCAGCAGCCCCTCTCCGGGACAGCCCTACTTCTACGAGCAGTACTTC. The encoded protein is CASSPSPGQPYFYEQYF.

This chain joins TRBV9 and TRBJ1-5; D might be TRBD1 (6 bases). Trimming removed 0 bases at V and 7 bases at J, with 20 bases between. The V gene's germline CDR1 is SGDLS and CDR2 YYNGEE. CDR3 length equals 17 residues. This CDR3 is CASSVGDGGRTAQPQHF. The CDR3 bases are TGTGCCAGCAGCGTAGGAGATGGGGGGCGCACGGCCCAGCCCCAGCATTTT.

This clonotype occurred a few times. This rearrangement joins TRBV5-1 to TRBJ2-5; 10 bases are a match to TRBD2. The J segment lost 4 bases and the V segment lost 4 bases, leaving 10 bases of the junction unmatched. CDR3 length: 16 residues. The V gene's germline CDR1 is SGHRS and CDR2 YFSETQ. Written as DNA, the CDR3 is TGCGCCAGCAGCAGCCTGTCCAGCGGGGGGGGAGAGACCCAGTACTTC. Its protein product is CASSSLSSGGGETQYF.

This chain links TRBV4-1 with TRBJ2-3; 10 bases map to TRBD2. In germline, CDR1 is MGHRA, CDR2 YSYEKL. There are 16 residues in the CDR3. The ends lost 0 bases at V and 4 bases at J; junction bases unmatched: 4. CDR3 region: CASSQESLAGADTQYF. For the CDR3, the DNA is TGCGCCAGCAGCCAAGAGAGTCTAGCGGGGGCAGATACGCAGTATTTT.

This clonotype has a count of ten or more. The J gene is TRBJ2-1, the V gene TRBV20-1; D call uncertain. Germline CDR1 is DFQATT and CDR2 is SNEGSKA (reference sequence). The V end was cut by 1 base, the J end by 0 bases, with 13 bases between. The CDR3 extends over 16 amino acids. Here the CDR3 DNA reads TGCAGTGCTAGAGGTGATACATCGAGCTCCTACAATGAGCAGTTCTTC. The encoded protein is CSARGDTSSSYNEQFF.

In its sample, this clonotype was seen many times. This chain connects TRBV12-3 or TRBV12-4 to TRBJ1-2, with 11 bases fitting TRBD1. V was clipped by 6 bases and J by 9 bases; unmatched bases: 6. The length of the CDR3 is 13 residues. Here the CDR3 DNA reads TGTGCCAGCAGCCCCGGGACAGGGGGTAGCTACACCTTC. Amino acid sequence: CASSPGTGGSYTF.

This chain uses TRBV12-3 or TRBV12-4 with TRBJ1-1, with a weak D call TRBD1 (5 bases). The CDR3 is 13 amino acids. Deletions cut 7 bases from V and 0 bases from J, with 9 bases between. Written as DNA, the CDR3 is TGTGCCAGCAAGGGACCTTTGAACACTGAAGCTTTCTTT. It encodes CASKGPLNTEAFF.

This clonotype was detected a few times. The gene calls are TRBV29-1 and TRBJ1-1; D may be TRBD1 (5 bases). Germline V CDR1 and CDR2: SQVTM, ANQGSEA. Trimming removed 7 bases at V and 8 bases at J, with 14 bases between. The CDR3 contains 11 residues. CDR3 protein: CSARATEEAFF. Here the CDR3 DNA reads TGCAGCGCGCGAGCGACAGAAGAAGCTTTCTTT. Complete variable domain (other parts from reference TRBV29-1 and TRBJ1-1): SAVISQKPSRDICQRGTSLTIQCQVDSQVTMMFWYRQQPGQSLTLIATANQGSEATYESGFVIDKFPISRPNLTFSTLTVSNMSPEDSSIYLCSARATEEAFFGQGTRLTVV.

This chain connects TRBV6-5 to TRBJ1-5; D may be TRBD1 (5 bases). Germline assignment: CDR1 MNHEY and CDR2 SVGAGI. CDR3 length: 14 residues. V was shortened by 3 bases and J by 3 bases, with 9 bases between the two germline ends. The CDR3 DNA reads TGTGCCAGCAGTTATCAGGGAAACAATCAGCCCCAGCATTTT. Encoded protein: CASSYQGNNQPQHF.

This chain connects TRBV12-3 or TRBV12-4 to TRBJ2-5; 14 bases fit TRBD2. The CDR3 extends over 16 amino acids. Trimming at V came to 5 bases and at J to 6 bases, leaving 8 bases not matched to a gene. This chain's CDR3 is CASSGGLAGVEKTQYF. Here the CDR3 DNA reads TGTGCCAGCAGTGGGGGACTAGCGGGGGTGGAGAAGACCCAGTACTTC.

This clonotype is a singleton in its sample. The J gene is TRBJ2-3, the V gene TRBV6-1, with 11 positions matching TRBD2. This CDR3 region has 15 residues. J gave up 10 bases and V 2 bases, and 8 bases lay outside the gene matches. Germline CDR1 MNHNS, CDR2 SASEGT. CDR3 nucleotides: TGTGCCAGCAGTGAAACTAGCGGGGGCCCGGTGCCGCAGTATTTT. It encodes CASSETSGGPVPQYF.

J is TRBJ2-1 and V is TRBV7-8; 9 nucleotides match TRBD2. The CDR3 sequence is 14 residues long. V trimming: 4 bases; J trimming: 7 bases; junction bases outside the gene matches: 5. Germline CDR1 and CDR2: SGHVS and FQNEAQ. The chain's CDR3 is CASSWFAGGNEQFF. As DNA, the CDR3 is TGTGCCAGCAGCTGGTTTGCGGGGGGGAATGAGCAGTTCTTC.

As regards this clonotype: A read error may produce the germline difference seen at one junction end. V and J are TRBV27 and TRBJ2-3, with a possible D match to TRBD2 (5 bases). Germline assignment: CDR1 MNHEY and CDR2 SMNVEV (reference sequence). The CDR3 is 15 residues long. CDR3 DNA: TGTACCAGCAGTATCGCTTCCGGGGTGACAGATACGCAGTATTTT. Translated, it gives CTSSIASGVTDTQYF.

This clonotype has at least ten counts. The genes are TRBV12-3 or TRBV12-4 and TRBJ2-3; the D gene could be TRBD1 or TRBD2 (6 bases each). Trimming pared 4 bases from V and 6 bases from J, leaving 11 bases between. The CDR3 is 13 amino acids. The CDR3 DNA follows: TGTGCCAGCAGTTCCCCGGGGGCTGATACGCAGTATTTT. It translates to CASSSPGADTQYF.

The table lists this clonotype with a few counts. The CDR3 region is CASSLRDRDTGELFF. The CDR3 DNA follows: TGTGCCAGCAGTTTACGGGACAGGGACACCGGGGAGCTGTTTTTT. This sequence joins TRBV12-3 or TRBV12-4 and TRBJ2-2; 9 bases map to TRBD1. This CDR3 has 15 amino acids. After removal of 2 bases from V and 3 bases from J, the junction contained 1 base not matched to a gene.

This chain connects TRBV28 to TRBJ2-1; TRBD2 aligns across 11 bases. CDR1 and CDR2 from the germline V gene are MDHEN and SYDVKM. With 6 bases clipped from V and 9 bases from J, the junction kept 13 bases outside the gene matches. This CDR3 comprises 16 residues. The CDR3 DNA sequence: TGTGCCAGCAGAGTAGCGGGAGGGCCGACCGTCGGTGAGCAGTTCTTC. Amino acids: CASRVAGGPTVGEQFF.

This clonotype has just a few counts. The genes are TRBV13 and TRBJ1-1; possible D gene TRBD1, 6 bases. Germline assignment: CDR1 PRHDT and CDR2 FYEKMQ (reference sequence). Trimming shortened V by 5 bases and J by 7 bases, and 14 bases separated the two germline ends. The CDR3 spans 13 residues. This chain's CDR3 is CASSRRGIGEAFF. The CDR3 DNA reads as TGTGCCAGCAGCCGCAGGGGCATCGGTGAAGCTTTCTTT.

The rearrangement links TRBV29-1 to TRBJ2-1; 7 bases align to TRBD1. The J segment lost 4 bases and the V segment lost 2 bases, leaving 5 bases of the junction unmatched. This CDR3 has 14 amino acids. Per germline, CDR1 SQVTM and CDR2 ANQGSEA. CDR3 DNA sequence: TGCAGCGTTGAATCAGGGGGTGTTTACAATGAGCAGTTCTTC. It is translated as CSVESGGVYNEQFF.

A few counts support this clonotype. The gene calls are TRBV2 and TRBJ2-1; 11 positions agree with TRBD2. The germline V gene encodes CDR1 SNHLY and CDR2 FYNNEI. The V and J ends lost 6 bases and 7 bases, in that order; junction bases with no gene match: 8. This CDR3 has 15 residues. The DNA for the CDR3 is TGTGCCAGCAGCGTGACTAGCGGGGTCTTGAATGAGCAGTTCTTC. This encodes CASSVTSGVLNEQFF.

This clonotype was detected a few times. The V call is TRBV5-1, the J call TRBJ2-3, with 8 bases fitting TRBD2. The CDR3 has 15 amino acids. The J segment lost 2 bases and the V segment lost 1 base, leaving 3 bases of the junction unmatched. Germline CDR1 and CDR2: SGHRS and YFSETQ. The CDR3 protein is CASSLTSGPTDTQYF. DNA for the CDR3: TGCGCCAGCAGCTTGACTAGCGGCCCCACAGATACGCAGTATTTT.

This clonotype was observed a handful of times. The chain carries TRBV29-1 and TRBJ2-2; perhaps TRBD1 as D (6 bases). This CDR3 has 12 amino acids. V lost 2 bases to trimming and J lost 6 bases, with 7 bases between them. Germline V CDR1 and CDR2: SQVTM, ANQGSEA. The CDR3 sequence is CSVESGAGELFF. The DNA for the CDR3 is TGCAGCGTTGAATCAGGGGCCGGGGAGCTGTTTTTT.

This clonotype was seen more than once but under ten times. The chain combines TRBV12-3 or TRBV12-4 with TRBJ1-2; no firm D call. V lost 3 bases and J 5 bases, leaving 7 bases between the germline ends. CDR3 length equals 12 residues. The DNA for the CDR3 is TGTGCCAGCAGTTTGCGGGAGTATGGCTACACCTTC. This gives the protein CASSLREYGYTF.

This clonotype was recorded many times. The rearrangement links TRBV12-3 or TRBV12-4 to TRBJ1-4; D remains ambiguous. The CDR3 sequence is 14 residues long. The germline V and J ends were trimmed by 1 base and 7 bases, with 10 bases remaining between them. The CDR3 reads CASSLGTTGEKLFF. The CDR3 DNA follows: TGTGCCAGCAGTTTAGGGACCACCGGTGAAAAACTGTTTTTT.

Ten or more counts support this clonotype. The chain has TRBV27 and TRBJ2-7, with 10 bases that match TRBD1. Germline V lookup: CDR1 MNHEY, CDR2 SMNVEV (reference sequence). The CDR3 totals 15 residues. Trimming took 2 bases from V and 6 from J; bases not matched to a gene: 7. The CDR3 nucleotides are TGTGCCAGCAGTTTACCCCGGGACAGGGGTGGCGAGCAGTACTTC. Protein sequence: CASSLPRDRGGEQYF.